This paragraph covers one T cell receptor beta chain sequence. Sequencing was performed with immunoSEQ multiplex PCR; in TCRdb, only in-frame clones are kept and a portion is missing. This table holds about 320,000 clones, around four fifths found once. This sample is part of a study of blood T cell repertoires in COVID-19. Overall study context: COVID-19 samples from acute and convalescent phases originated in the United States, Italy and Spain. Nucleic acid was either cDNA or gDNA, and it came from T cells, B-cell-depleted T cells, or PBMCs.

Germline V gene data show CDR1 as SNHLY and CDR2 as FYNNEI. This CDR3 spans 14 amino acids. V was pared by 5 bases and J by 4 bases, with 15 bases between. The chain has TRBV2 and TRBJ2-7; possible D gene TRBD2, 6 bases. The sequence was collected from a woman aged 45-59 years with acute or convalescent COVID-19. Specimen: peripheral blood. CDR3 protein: CASSTGGISYEQYV. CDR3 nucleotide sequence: TGTGCCAGCAGTACTGGGGGGATTTCGTACGAGCAGTACGTC.